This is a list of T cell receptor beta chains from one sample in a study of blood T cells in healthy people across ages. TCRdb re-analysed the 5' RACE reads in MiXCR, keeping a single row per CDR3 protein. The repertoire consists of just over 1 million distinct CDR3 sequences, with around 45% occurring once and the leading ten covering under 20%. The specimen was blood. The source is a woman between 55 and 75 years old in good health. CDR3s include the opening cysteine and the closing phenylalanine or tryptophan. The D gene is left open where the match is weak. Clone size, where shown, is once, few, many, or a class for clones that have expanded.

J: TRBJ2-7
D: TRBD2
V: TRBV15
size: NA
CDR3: CATSRDDSGGSYEQYF
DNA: TGTGCCACCAGCAGAGATGACAGCGGGGGCTCCTACGAGCAGTACTTC

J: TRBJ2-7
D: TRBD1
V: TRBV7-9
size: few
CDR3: CASSDSQGEREQYF
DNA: TGTGCCAGCAGCGACTCCCAGGGGGAGCGCGAGCAGTACTTC

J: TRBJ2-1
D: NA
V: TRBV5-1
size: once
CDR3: CASSLEQGKQFF
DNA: TGCGCCAGCAGCTTGGAACAGGGCAAGCAGTTCTTC

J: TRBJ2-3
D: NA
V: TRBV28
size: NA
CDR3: CASSSRSLGTDTQYF
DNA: TGTGCCAGCAGTTCCCGGAGTCTAGGCACAGATACGCAGTATTTT

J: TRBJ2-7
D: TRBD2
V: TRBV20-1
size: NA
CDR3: CSARVAGRSYEQYF
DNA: TGCAGTGCTAGGGTAGCGGGACGATCCTACGAGCAGTACTTC

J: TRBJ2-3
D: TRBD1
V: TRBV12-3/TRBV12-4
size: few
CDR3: CASNPPGQGASTDTQYF
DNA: TGTGCCAGCAACCCTCCGGGACAGGGAGCTAGCACAGATACGCAGTATTTT

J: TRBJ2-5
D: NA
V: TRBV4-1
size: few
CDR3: CASSHLGAAQETQYF
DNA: TGCGCCAGCAGCCACCTTGGGGCCGCGCAAGAGACCCAGTACTTC

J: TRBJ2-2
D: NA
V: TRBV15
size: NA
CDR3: CATSRDEGGELFF
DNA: TGTGCCACCAGCAGAGATGAAGGCGGGGAGCTGTTTTTT

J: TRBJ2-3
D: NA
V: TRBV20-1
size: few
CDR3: CSARKPVPNRDTQYF
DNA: TGCAGTGCTAGAAAACCAGTACCAAACCGAGATACGCAGTATTTT

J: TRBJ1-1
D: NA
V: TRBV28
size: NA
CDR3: CASRLPENTEAFF
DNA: TGTGCCAGCAGACTACCAGAAAACACTGAAGCTTTCTTT

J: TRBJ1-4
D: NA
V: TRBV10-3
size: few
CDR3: CAISESRSEKLFF
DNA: TGTGCCATCAGTGAGTCGAGAAGCGAAAAACTGTTTTTT

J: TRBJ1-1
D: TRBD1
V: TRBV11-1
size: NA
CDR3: CASTRSDREYTEAFF
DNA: TGTGCCAGCACCCGATCTGACAGGGAGTACACTGAAGCTTTCTTT

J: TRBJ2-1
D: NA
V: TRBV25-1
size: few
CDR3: CASSPRPTGRNEQFF
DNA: TGTGCCAGCAGCCCCAGACCTACAGGGAGGAATGAGCAGTTCTTC

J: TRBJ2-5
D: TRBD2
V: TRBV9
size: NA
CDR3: CASSVAGTSGTRQETQYF
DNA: TGTGCCAGCAGCGTAGCTGGGACTAGCGGGACTAGGCAAGAGACCCAGTACTTC

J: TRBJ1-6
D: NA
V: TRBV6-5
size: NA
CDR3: CASGLRGNSPLHF
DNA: TGTGCCAGCGGATTGAGGGGCAATTCACCCCTCCACTTT

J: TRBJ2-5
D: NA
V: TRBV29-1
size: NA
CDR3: CSAPSDTQETQYF
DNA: TGCAGCGCCCCCTCGGACACTCAAGAGACCCAGTACTTC

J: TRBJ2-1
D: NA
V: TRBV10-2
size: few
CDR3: CASSERVSQFF
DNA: TGCGCCAGCAGTGAACGGGTTTCGCAGTTCTTC

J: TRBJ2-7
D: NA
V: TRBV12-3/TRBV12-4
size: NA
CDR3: CASSLGGGPSYEQYF
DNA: TGTGCCAGCAGTTTAGGGGGGGGCCCTTCCTACGAGCAGTACTTC

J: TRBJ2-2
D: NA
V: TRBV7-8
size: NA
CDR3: CASRATGMNTGELFF
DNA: TGTGCCAGCAGGGCGACAGGTATGAACACCGGGGAGCTGTTTTTT

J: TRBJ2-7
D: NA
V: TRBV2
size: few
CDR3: CASSEERPGLDYEQYF
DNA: TGTGCCAGCAGTGAAGAGAGACCGGGATTAGACTACGAGCAGTACTTC

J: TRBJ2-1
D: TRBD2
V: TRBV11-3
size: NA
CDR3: CASSPYSGRATNEQFF
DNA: TGTGCCAGCAGCCCCTATAGCGGGAGGGCCACCAATGAGCAGTTCTTC

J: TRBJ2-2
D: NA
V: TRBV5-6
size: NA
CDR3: CASSPRQTGELFF
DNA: TGTGCCAGCAGCCCGAGACAGACCGGGGAGCTGTTTTTT

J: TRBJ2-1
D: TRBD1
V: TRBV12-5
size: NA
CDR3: CASGSSGTAYNEQFF
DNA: TGTGCTAGTGGTTCCTCGGGGACAGCTTACAATGAGCAGTTCTTC

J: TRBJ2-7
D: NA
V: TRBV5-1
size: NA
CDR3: CASSFGGPRDEQYF
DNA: TGCGCCAGCAGCTTTGGTGGCCCTAGGGACGAGCAGTACTTC

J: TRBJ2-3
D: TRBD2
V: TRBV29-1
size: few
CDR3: CSVQGLAGERVGTDTQYF
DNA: TGCAGCGTACAGGGACTAGCGGGAGAAAGGGTTGGCACAGATACGCAGTATTTT

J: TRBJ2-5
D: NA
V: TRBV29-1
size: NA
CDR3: CSVEGRGGAQYF
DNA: TGCAGCGTTGAAGGAAGAGGTGGGGCCCAGTACTTC

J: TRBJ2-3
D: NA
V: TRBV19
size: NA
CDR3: CASSRSRGDTQYF
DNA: TGTGCCAGTAGTCGAAGTAGGGGAGATACGCAGTATTTT

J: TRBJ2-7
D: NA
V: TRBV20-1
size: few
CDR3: CSAQRAVEQYF
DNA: TGCAGTGCACAGCGGGCAGTAGAGCAGTACTTC

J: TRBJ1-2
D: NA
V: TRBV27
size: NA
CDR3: CASRGANYGHTF
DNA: TGTGCCAGCCGCGGGGCTAACTATGGCCACACCTTC

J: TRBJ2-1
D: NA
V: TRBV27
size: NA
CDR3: CASSVGTGGGNEQFF
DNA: TGTGCCAGCAGTGTCGGGACAGGCGGGGGGAATGAGCAGTTCTTC

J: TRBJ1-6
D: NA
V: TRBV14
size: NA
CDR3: CASSQGRGTGSPLHF
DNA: TGTGCCAGCAGCCAAGGGAGAGGGACGGGATCACCCCTCCACTTT

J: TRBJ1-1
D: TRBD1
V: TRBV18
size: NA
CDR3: CANRPPGQGATEAFF
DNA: TGTGCCAACCGCCCGCCAGGACAGGGGGCAACTGAAGCTTTCTTT

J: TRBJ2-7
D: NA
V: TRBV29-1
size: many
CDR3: CSVSRGITYEQYF
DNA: TGCAGCGTTTCAAGAGGGATCACCTACGAGCAGTACTTC

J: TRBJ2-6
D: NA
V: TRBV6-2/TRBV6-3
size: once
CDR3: CASTLGVGANVPTF
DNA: TGTGCCAGCACTTTAGGAGTCGGGGCCAACGTCCCGACTTTC

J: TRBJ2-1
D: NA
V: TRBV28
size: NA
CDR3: CASRILATNEQFF
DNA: TGTGCCAGCAGGATACTAGCCACCAATGAGCAGTTCTTC

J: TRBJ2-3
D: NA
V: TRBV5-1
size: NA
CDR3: CASSLEEQVGDTQYF
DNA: TGCGCCAGCAGCTTGGAGGAACAGGTAGGAGATACGCAGTATTTT

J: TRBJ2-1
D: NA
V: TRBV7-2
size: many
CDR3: CASSYQPGSYNEQFF
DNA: TGTGCCAGCAGCTACCAGCCAGGCTCCTACAATGAGCAGTTCTTC

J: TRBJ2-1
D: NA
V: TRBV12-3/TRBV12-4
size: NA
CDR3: CASSLRTAFVNEQFF
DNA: TGTGCCAGCAGTTTACGGACAGCCTTCGTCAATGAGCAGTTCTTC

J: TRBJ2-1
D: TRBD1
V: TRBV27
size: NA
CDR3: CASSFWDSLAENGQFF
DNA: TGTGCCAGCAGTTTCTGGGACAGCCTAGCTGAGAATGGGCAGTTCTTC

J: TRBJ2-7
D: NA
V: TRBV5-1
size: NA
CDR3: CATKGDNSYEQYF
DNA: TGCGCCACCAAGGGGGACAACTCCTACGAGCAGTACTTC

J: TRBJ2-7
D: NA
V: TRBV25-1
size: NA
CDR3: CASSEEGREKYEQYF
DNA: TGTGCCAGCAGTGAAGAGGGCAGGGAGAAGTACGAGCAGTACTTC

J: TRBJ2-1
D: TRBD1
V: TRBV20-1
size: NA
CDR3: CSARGSVENRGEQFF
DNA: TGCAGTGCCAGGGGGTCAGTGGAAAACCGGGGTGAGCAGTTCTTC

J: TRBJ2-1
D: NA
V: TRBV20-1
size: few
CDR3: CSARVSEATAYNEQFF
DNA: TGCAGTGCTAGAGTCTCGGAAGCGACCGCCTACAATGAGCAGTTCTTC

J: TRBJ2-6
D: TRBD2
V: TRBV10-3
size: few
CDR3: CAISGGTSGGSSGANVLTF
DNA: TGTGCCATCAGTGGAGGGACTAGCGGGGGGAGCTCTGGGGCCAACGTCCTGACTTTC

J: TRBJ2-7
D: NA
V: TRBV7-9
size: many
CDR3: CASSLGSAGPPSEQYF
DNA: TGTGCCAGCAGCTTAGGGTCCGCCGGCCCTCCTAGCGAGCAGTACTTC

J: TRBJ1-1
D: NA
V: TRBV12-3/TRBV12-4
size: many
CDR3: CASSLVGVNTEAFF
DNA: TGTGCCAGCAGTTTAGTCGGAGTTAACACTGAAGCTTTCTTT

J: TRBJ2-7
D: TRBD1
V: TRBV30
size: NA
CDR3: CAWSVPLGTAYEQYF
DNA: TGTGCCTGGAGTGTACCCCTCGGGACAGCCTACGAGCAGTACTTC

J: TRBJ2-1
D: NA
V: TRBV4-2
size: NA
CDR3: CASSQDSYSYTEQFF
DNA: TGTGCCAGCAGCCAAGATAGTTACTCCTACACTGAGCAGTTCTTC

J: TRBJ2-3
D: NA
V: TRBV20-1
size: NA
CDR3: CSATPRTRSTDTQYF
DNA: TGCAGTGCTACCCCAAGGACTCGCAGCACAGATACGCAGTATTTT

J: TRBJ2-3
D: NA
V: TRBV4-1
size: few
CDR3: CASSQTDGYAQYF
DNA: TGCGCCAGCAGCCAGACCGACGGATATGCGCAGTATTTT

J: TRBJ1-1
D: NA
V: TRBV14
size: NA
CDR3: CASSPPNGNTEAFF
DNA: TGTGCCAGCAGCCCTCCGAACGGGAACACTGAAGCTTTCTTT

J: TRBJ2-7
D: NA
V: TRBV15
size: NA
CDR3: CATSRGLETYEQYF
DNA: TGTGCCACCAGCAGGGGACTTGAAACCTACGAGCAGTACTTC